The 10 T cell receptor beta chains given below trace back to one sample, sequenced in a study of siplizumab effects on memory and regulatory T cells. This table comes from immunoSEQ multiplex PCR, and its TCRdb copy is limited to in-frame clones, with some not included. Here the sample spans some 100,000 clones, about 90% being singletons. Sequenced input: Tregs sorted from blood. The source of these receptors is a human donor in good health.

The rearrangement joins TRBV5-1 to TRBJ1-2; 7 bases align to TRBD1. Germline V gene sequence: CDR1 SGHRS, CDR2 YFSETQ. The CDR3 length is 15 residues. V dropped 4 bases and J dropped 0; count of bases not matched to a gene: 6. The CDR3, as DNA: TGCGCCAGCAGCCAGCGACAGGGACCTAACTATGGCTACACCTTC. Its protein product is CASSQRQGPNYGYTF.

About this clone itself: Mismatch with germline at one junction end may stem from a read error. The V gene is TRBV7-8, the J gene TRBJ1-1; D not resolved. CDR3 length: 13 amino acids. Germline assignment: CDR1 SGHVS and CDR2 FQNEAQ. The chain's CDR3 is CASGFRGDTEAFF. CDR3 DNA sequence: TGTGCCAGCGGCTTTCGGGGTGACACTGAAGCTTTCTTT.

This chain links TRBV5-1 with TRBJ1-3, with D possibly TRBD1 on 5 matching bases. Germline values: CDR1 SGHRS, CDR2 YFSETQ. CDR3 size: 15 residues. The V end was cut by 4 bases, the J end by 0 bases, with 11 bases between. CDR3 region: CASSPMGGSGNTIYF. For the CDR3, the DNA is TGCGCCAGCAGCCCGATGGGGGGCTCTGGAAACACCATATATTTT.

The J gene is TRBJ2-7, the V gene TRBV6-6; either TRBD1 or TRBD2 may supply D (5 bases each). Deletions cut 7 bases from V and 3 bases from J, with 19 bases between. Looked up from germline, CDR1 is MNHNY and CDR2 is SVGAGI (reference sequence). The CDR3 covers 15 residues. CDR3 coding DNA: TGTGCCAGCACCCCGAGTCGGGGAAGGGGCTACGAGCAGTACTTC. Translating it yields CASTPSRGRGYEQYF.

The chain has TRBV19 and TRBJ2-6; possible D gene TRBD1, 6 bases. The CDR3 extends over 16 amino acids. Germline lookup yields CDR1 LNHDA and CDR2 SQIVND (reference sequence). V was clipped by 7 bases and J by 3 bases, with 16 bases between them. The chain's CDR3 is CASIRAGVGGANVLTF. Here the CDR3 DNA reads TGTGCCAGTATAAGGGCAGGGGTTGGTGGGGCCAACGTCCTGACTTTC.

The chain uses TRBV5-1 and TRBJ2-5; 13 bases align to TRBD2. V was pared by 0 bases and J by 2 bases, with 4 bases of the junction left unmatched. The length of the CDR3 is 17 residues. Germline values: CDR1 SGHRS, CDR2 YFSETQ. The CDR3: CASSLGQLAGGQETQYF. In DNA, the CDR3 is TGCGCCAGCAGCTTGGGTCAACTAGCGGGAGGGCAAGAGACCCAGTACTTC.

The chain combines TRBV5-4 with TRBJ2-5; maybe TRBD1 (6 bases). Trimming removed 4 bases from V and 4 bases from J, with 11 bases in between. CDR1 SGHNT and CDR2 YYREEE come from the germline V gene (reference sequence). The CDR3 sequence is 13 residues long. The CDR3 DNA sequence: TGTGCCAGCAGCGGGGGCCTACTAGAGACCCAGTACTTC. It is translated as CASSGGLLETQYF. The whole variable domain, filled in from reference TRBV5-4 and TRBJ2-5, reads ETGVTQSPTHLIKTRGQQVTLRCSSQSGHNTVSWYQQALGQGPQFIFQYYREEENGRGNFPPRFSGLQFPNYSSELNVNALELDDSALYLCASSGGLLETQYFGPGTRLLVL.

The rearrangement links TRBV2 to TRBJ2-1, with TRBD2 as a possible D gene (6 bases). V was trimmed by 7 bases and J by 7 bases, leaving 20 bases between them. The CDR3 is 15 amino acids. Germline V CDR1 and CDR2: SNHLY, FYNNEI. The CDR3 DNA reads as TGTGCCAGCAACGACCGACTAGTTAATCGGAATGAGCAGTTCTTC. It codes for CASNDRLVNRNEQFF.

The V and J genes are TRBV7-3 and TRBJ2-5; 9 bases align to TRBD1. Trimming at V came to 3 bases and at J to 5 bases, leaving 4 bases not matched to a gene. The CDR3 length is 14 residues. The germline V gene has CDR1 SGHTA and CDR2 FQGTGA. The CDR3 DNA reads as TGTGCCAGCAGCTTTGGGACAGGGAGGGAGACCCAGTACTTC. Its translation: CASSFGTGRETQYF.

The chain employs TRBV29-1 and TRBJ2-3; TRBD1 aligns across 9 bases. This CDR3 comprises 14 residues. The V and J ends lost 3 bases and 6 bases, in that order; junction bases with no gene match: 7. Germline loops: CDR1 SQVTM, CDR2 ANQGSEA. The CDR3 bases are TGCAGCGTTGAGGCTGACAGGGGGTGGGATACGCAGTATTTT. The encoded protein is CSVEADRGWDTQYF.